This T cell receptor beta chain was found in a study of cytomegalovirus exposure and HLA in healthy donors. In regard to this clone: The antigen is not known.

Study results and caveats: A later look showed TCR association rates differing by HLA locus, highest for DRB1 and lowest for HLA-C. An analysis was carried out later, and it reportedly showed fewer N-insertions in an Asian-associated ancestry cluster than the approximately 610-donor mean. About 87% or about 30% of the time was how often most TCR beta V segments were productive, according to an earlier analysis. CMV serostatus was the sole immune exposure data available.

Primers for the PCR totalled 60 Vbeta and 13 Jbeta. The method was immunoSEQ multiplex PCR; TCRdb's version includes in-frame clones alone and lacks a portion of them. The data show around 82,000 clones, 60% to 85% seen once. Trimming left V 0 bases short and J 0 bases short, with 3 bases between. This CDR3 is built from 14 residues. Germline values: CDR1 MNHEY, CDR2 SVGAGI. This chain links TRBV6-5 with TRBJ1-3; D is unclear. The sample consisted of PBMCs. This clonotype was sampled from a male donor in good health and CMV-seropositive. In DNA form, the CDR3 reads TGTGCCAGCAGTTACTCGGCCTCTGGAAACACCATATATTTT. Residues: CASSYSASGNTIYF.